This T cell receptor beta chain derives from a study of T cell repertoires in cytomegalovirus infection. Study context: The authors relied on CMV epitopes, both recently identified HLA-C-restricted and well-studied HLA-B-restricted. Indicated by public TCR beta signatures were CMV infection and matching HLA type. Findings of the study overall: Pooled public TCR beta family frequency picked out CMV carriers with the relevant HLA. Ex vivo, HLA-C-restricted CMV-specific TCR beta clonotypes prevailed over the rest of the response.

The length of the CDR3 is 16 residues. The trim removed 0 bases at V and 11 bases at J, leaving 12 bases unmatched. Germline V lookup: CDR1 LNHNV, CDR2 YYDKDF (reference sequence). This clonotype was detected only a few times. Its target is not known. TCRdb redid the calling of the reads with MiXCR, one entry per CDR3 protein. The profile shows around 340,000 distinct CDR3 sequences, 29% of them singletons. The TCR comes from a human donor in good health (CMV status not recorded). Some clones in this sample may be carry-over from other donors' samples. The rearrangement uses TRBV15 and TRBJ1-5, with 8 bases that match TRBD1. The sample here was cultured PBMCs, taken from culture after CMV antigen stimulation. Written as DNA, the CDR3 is TGTGCCACCAGCAGAGATAGGGACAGGCTATCTTCGGCCCAGCATTTT. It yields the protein CATSRDRDRLSSAQHF.